The T cell receptor (beta chain) described here comes from a study of T cell changes during pregnancy in multiple sclerosis. Assay used: immunoSEQ multiplex PCR; TCRdb lists only in-frame clones, some missing. The sample gives roughly 75,000 clones, around 89% of which show up once; 1.9% is in the top ten. Germline V CDR1 and CDR2: SGHVS, FNYEAQ. V was clipped by 2 bases and J by 0 bases, with 11 bases between them. The CDR3 covers 16 residues. The sequenced sample was peripheral blood, obtained before pregnancy. This sequence joins TRBV7-6 and TRBJ1-3; D is unclear. The TCR originated in a female donor with multiple sclerosis, enrolled in a pregnancy study. CDR3 loop: CASSLHSVISGNTIYF. The CDR3 region has the DNA TGTGCCAGCAGCTTACACAGTGTTATCTCTGGAAACACCATATATTTT.